The present entry profiles one TCR beta chain with its context. This receptor's antigen is unknown. Per-base qualities were not stored, and no clone one base away is much larger. High-throughput TCR beta sequencing profiled peripheral blood CD8+ and CD4+ T cells from healthy donors, Susac syndrome patients and multiple sclerosis patients. Susac syndrome patients met recently defined diagnostic criteria for definite or probable disease. Bulk CD8+ and CD4+ T cells were purified magnetically by negative isolation, whereas CD8+ TEMRA cells were enriched by FACS. Blood was drawn into EDTA tubes, processed within 24 hours, and PBMCs were isolated by density gradient centrifugation. PBMCs intended for TCR sequencing were cryopreserved in liquid nitrogen and thawed later in a water bath at 37 degrees C. Purity of sorted or isolated CD4+, CD8+ and CD8+ TEMRA cells was at least 90%. RNA was extracted using the RNeasy kit, and roughly 0.5 to 1 ug of the RNA was reverse transcribed with random hexamers. The immunoSEQ multiplex PCR assay, covering 54 Vbeta and 13 Jbeta segments, was used to amplify TCR beta CDR3 regions. PCR amplification bias was corrected using a synthetic template baseline for primer optimization and computational correction. Regarding the original processing steps: Reads were annotated to V, D and J genes according to IMGT and were analyzed with immunoSEQ Analyzer, with only productive sequences retained. Clonality was computed as one minus Shannon entropy normalized by log2 of the number of productive unique sequences. Public and private clones were assessed among the 100 most prevalent clones of each patient and control. Clones were defined as Susac-specific when absent from the healthy and MS cohorts, from about a thousand published viral clones and from other ImmuneACCESS disease sequences. TCRdb took the public reads, trimmed them with fastp at Q25, ran MiXCR for clone calling and kept in-frame beta chains. Rows matching on CDR3 protein sequence are summarized as one entry with the most common DNA and genes. These V and J calls originate from TCRdb's pipeline instead of the authors' own analysis. The sample table lists fewer than 200,000 distinct CDR3 sequences, 90% to 95% of them with a count of one. The top ten constitute around 0.1% of the sample.

The entry originates in a study of CD8 T cells in Susac syndrome (dated by TCRdb to the late 2010s). Regarding the complete study: Among the sequenced Susac syndrome patients, 5 or 6 had clinically active disease and roughly eight were in clinical remission. At blood withdrawal, Susac syndrome patients were either therapy-naive, taking corticosteroids (in some cases with IVIg as well), or taking IVIg alone. The study used repertoire sequencing to test whether antigen drove CD8+ T cell activation and differentiation in Susac syndrome. Here is what the overall study found, with its caveats: The number of individuals in the TCR sequencing and HLA analysis was recognized as being relatively small. No clonal expansion was detected in the CD4+ T cell repertoire of Susac syndrome patients.

The clonotype was recovered from a human donor with Susac syndrome. Sequencing was done on a sample of CD4+ T cells from PBMCs.

The CDR3 protein sequence reads: CASSLVGTAQNEKLFF. The bases read TGTGCCAGCAGTTTAGTAGGGACAGCCCAGAATGAAAAACTGTTTTTT. Recombination joined TRBV28 with TRBJ1-4, with 7 bases in between that match TRBD1. V ends up 2 bases short and J 5 bases short, with an unmatched junction base count of 8. Sequences MDHEN (CDR1) and SYDVKM (CDR2) are obtained from the germline V gene. The CDR3 covers 16 residues, taking in both the cysteine and the phenylalanine. Kept here is only the CDR3 DNA, which spans 48 bases and is read in frame from base 1.